This T cell receptor beta chain is from a study of T cell responses to AZD1222 COVID-19 vaccine. About this clone: Its matching antigen is unknown.

Study-wide findings and caveats: Vaccine-related CD4 TCRs covered spike, predominating at 160-218 and 743-854. Most donors were white British and more were female, and clonal diversity was possibly underestimated. Compared with day 0, the breadth and depth of the Spike-specific TCR repertoire rose significantly after two doses of AZD1222. Unmutated regions of variants are reportedly targeted by nearly half of spike-specific TCRs.

Assay: immunoSEQ multiplex PCR; the TCRdb copy retains only in-frame clones and omits some. The profile shows roughly 200,000 clones, approximately 92% of them singletons. Per the germline V gene, CDR1 is MDHEN and CDR2 is SYDVKM. Trimming took 7 bases from V and 3 from J, leaving 13 bases between them. This CDR3 is 14 amino acids long. The input for sequencing was peripheral blood, taken 28 days after the second dose of the MenACWY control vaccine. The rearrangement links TRBV28 to TRBJ1-5; D is perhaps TRBD1 (6 bases). This sequence was found in an adult who received the MenACWY meningococcal vaccine as a control. CDR3 DNA: TGTGCCAGCACCCCGGACAGAGTCAATCAGCCCCAGCATTTT. Residues: CASTPDRVNQPQHF.